This entry is about one T cell receptor beta chain. Its antigen is not identified. These data originate in a study of metastatic and nonmetastatic thyroid tumors. Across the study: Repertoire comparison spanned blood and tumor or nodule tissue of malignant and benign thyroid patients.

Study-wide results and limits: TCR beta diversity was reportedly significantly higher in malignant thyroid tumors than benign nodules, in blood and tumor.

Authors' methods: Clinicopathological groups differed in CDR3, with these differences serving to build a distant-metastasis classifier for papillary thyroid cancer. TCRdb re-clonotyped the PCR reads via MiXCR. These V and J calls derive from TCRdb rather than the authors' analysis. The sample carries roughly 34,000 clones, 35% recorded once. The junction had 1 base not matched to a gene; V was cut back by 1 base and J by 2 bases. Germline CDR1 MNHNS, CDR2 SASEGT. The length of the CDR3 is 15 residues. Ahead of thyroid surgery, no patient had received treatment of any kind. Sequencing was carried out using tumor tissue. This chain uses TRBV6-1 with TRBJ2-7; 11 positions agree with TRBD2. This receptor was taken from a female donor with papillary thyroid cancer or a benign thyroid nodule (not recorded which). Some clones in this sample may be carry-over from other donors' samples. The DNA of the CDR3 is TGTGCCAGCAGTGAAGAGGGACTAGCGGCCTACGAGCAGTACTTC. Amino acid sequence: CASSEEGLAAYEQYF.